This record covers a single TCR beta chain. Its cognate antigen is unknown. Germline V gene sequence: CDR1 MNHEY, CDR2 SMNVEV (reference sequence). Trimming cost V 8 bases and J 3 bases; bases outside gene matches: 15. The length of the CDR3 is 16 residues. The source of the sample is a study of cytomegalovirus exposure and HLA in healthy donors. Study at large: Approximately 85 million unique TCRs from HLA-typed donors were held in an early data release. Findings and limits, study-wide: Generally TCR sequences proved uncommon, though certain public TCRs appeared in numerous donors. Cytomegalovirus association was assigned to about 180 TCR beta chains.

Researchers ran the PCR with 60 Vbeta and 13 Jbeta primers. The assay was immunoSEQ multiplex PCR, and TCRdb's table has in-frame clones only and misses some. The sample shows 200,000 to 250,000 clones, about 80% of them seen only once. The TCR originated in a woman aged 40 to 50 in good health and CMV-seronegative. This sequence joins TRBV27 and TRBJ1-2, with 7 nucleotides matching TRBD1. Sequenced input: PBMCs. The CDR3, as DNA: TGTGCCAGCGGACTTACAGGGGTACCTGGGGACTATGGCTACACCTTC. Its translation: CASGLTGVPGDYGYTF.